The rows below give T cell receptor beta chains drawn from one sample of a study of cytomegalovirus exposure and HLA in healthy donors. Using immunoSEQ multiplex PCR, the repertoire was profiled, and TCRdb retains in-frame clones only, with some absent. The table shows under 75,000 clones, with 90% to 96% occurring only once. The source material was PBMCs. The origin of the receptors is a woman younger than 35 in good health and CMV-seronegative. Each CDR3 is given with its conserved first and last residue. The order of the fields is V gene, J gene, D gene, clone size, CDR3 protein, CDR3 DNA. A D gene is named only where the DNA matches it firmly. Part of the rows lack a size; the others show once, few, many or a class for expanded clones.

TRBV28	TRBJ1-3	-	-	CASRGLGGNTIYF	TGTGCCAGCAGGGGGCTGGGTGGAAACACCATATATTTT
TRBV28	TRBJ2-5	-	-	CASSPRVAQETQYF	TGTGCCAGCAGTCCACGGGTAGCCCAAGAGACCCAGTACTTC
TRBV29-1	TRBJ2-1	TRBD1	-	CSVEWAGGLYNEQFF	TGCAGCGTTGAGTGGGCAGGGGGCCTTTACAATGAGCAGTTCTTC
TRBV28	TRBJ1-2	-	-	CASSLSGSYGYTF	TGTGCCAGCAGTTTATCGGGGTCCTATGGCTACACCTTC
TRBV10-3	TRBJ2-7	-	once	CAISEGQNSYEQYF	TGTGCCATCAGCGAGGGGCAAAACTCCTACGAGCAGTACTTC
TRBV19	TRBJ2-5	TRBD1	-	CASSGTGGETQYF	TGTGCCAGTAGTGGCACAGGGGGAGAGACCCAGTACTTC
TRBV5-4	TRBJ2-7	-	-	CASSPLGAARTYEQYF	TGTGCCAGCAGCCCACTGGGGGCGGCGAGAACCTACGAGCAGTACTTC
TRBV28	TRBJ2-6	TRBD1	-	CASRGTGAISGANVLTF	TGTGCCAGCAGGGGGACAGGGGCAATCTCTGGGGCCAACGTCCTGACTTTC
TRBV27	TRBJ2-1	-	few	CASSLANRNEQFF	TGTGCCAGCAGTTTAGCGAACCGCAATGAGCAGTTCTTC
TRBV28	TRBJ1-2	-	-	CASSLGHNYGYTF	TGTGCCAGCAGCCTCGGACACAACTATGGCTACACCTTC
TRBV10-1	TRBJ2-5	TRBD2	-	CASRGGLAVETQYF	TGCGCCAGCAGAGGGGGACTAGCGGTGGAGACCCAGTACTTC
TRBV4-3	TRBJ2-2	-	-	CASSPTAQGGNTGELFF	TGCGCCAGCAGCCCCACCGCACAGGGCGGGAACACCGGGGAGCTGTTTTTT
TRBV28	TRBJ2-1	TRBD2	-	CASSLGGLGPGGWEQFF	TGTGCCAGCAGTTTAGGGGGGTTGGGGCCGGGGGGTTGGGAGCAGTTCTTC
TRBV29-1	TRBJ2-3	TRBD2	-	CSVARGWTDTQYF	TGCAGCGTCGCGCGGGGGTGGACAGATACGCAGTATTTT
TRBV6-1	TRBJ2-2	-	once	CAARSVWDTGELFF	TGTGCGGCTAGGAGCGTATGGGACACCGGGGAGCTGTTTTTT
TRBV6-5	TRBJ1-2	TRBD1	once	CASSYAATTGVGYTF	TGTGCCAGCAGTTACGCGGCTACGACAGGGGTTGGCTACACCTTC
TRBV19	TRBJ1-2	-	-	CASSFTHGLDGYTF	TGTGCCAGTAGTTTCACACACGGACTTGATGGCTACACCTTC
TRBV4-3	TRBJ2-5	TRBD2	once	CASSPRLAGGGETQYF	TGCGCCAGCAGCCCCAGGTTAGCGGGGGGCGGGGAGACCCAGTACTTC
TRBV28	TRBJ2-3	TRBD2	-	CAVSLAESTDTQYF	TGTGCCGTTTCACTAGCGGAGAGCACAGATACGCAGTATTTT
TRBV4-3	TRBJ2-7	-	-	CASSQVWLADYEQYF	TGCGCCAGCAGCCAAGTGTGGCTAGCAGACTACGAGCAGTACTTC
TRBV5-1	TRBJ2-5	TRBD1	-	CASSRQGPGETQYF	TGCGCCAGCAGCCGACAGGGGCCGGGGGAGACCCAGTACTTC
TRBV10-2	TRBJ2-2	-	-	CASSAPVHVVGSLPGELFF	TGCGCCAGCAGCGCCCCCGTCCACGTTGTCGGGAGTCTCCCCGGGGAGCTGTTTTTT
TRBV18	TRBJ2-5	TRBD2	-	CASSPLSAGGLETQYF	TGTGCCAGCTCACCCCTTTCAGCGGGGGGGCTTGAGACCCAGTACTTC
TRBV7-9	TRBJ2-3	-	-	CASNKRGGPTDTQYF	TGTGCCAGCAACAAGCGAGGGGGACCCACAGATACGCAGTATTTT
TRBV19	TRBJ1-1	-	once	CASRGRLNTEAFF	TGTGCCAGCCGGGGGAGATTGAACACTGAAGCTTTCTTT
TRBV6-5	TRBJ2-6	-	-	CASRGSTGANVLTF	TGTGCCAGCCGGGGGAGCACTGGGGCCAACGTCCTGACTTTC
TRBV19	TRBJ1-1	TRBD1	-	CASSQGGFDTEAFF	TGTGCCAGTAGCCAAGGGGGCTTTGACACTGAAGCTTTCTTT
TRBV27	TRBJ2-2	-	-	CASSPQGWPGELFF	TGTGCCAGCAGCCCCCAGGGGTGGCCCGGGGAGCTGTTTTTT
TRBV5-4	TRBJ2-6	-	-	CASTPLGANVLTF	TGTGCCAGCACCCCCCTGGGGGCCAACGTCCTGACTTTC
TRBV7-9	TRBJ2-3	-	-	CASSPYTDTQYF	TGTGCCAGCAGCCCCTACACAGATACGCAGTATTTT
TRBV30	TRBJ2-7	-	-	CAWGRATYEQYF	TGTGCCTGGGGGCGGGCTACCTACGAGCAGTACTTC
TRBV7-9	TRBJ2-2	-	-	CASNSPSLPGELFF	TGTGCCAGCAACTCCCCCTCCCTCCCCGGGGAGCTGTTTTTT